The next 22 T cell receptor beta chains were all read from a single sample in a study of blood T cell repertoires in COVID-19. Clones were sequenced by immunoSEQ multiplex PCR, and TCRdb holds only the in-frame ones, with some missing. The sample gives 350,000 to 450,000 clones, around 85% of which show up once; roughly 3.7% is in the top ten. Sequencing was carried out using peripheral blood. Receptors originate from a woman aged 18-35 years with acute or convalescent COVID-19.

V is TRBV11-2 and J is TRBJ2-1; perhaps TRBD2 as D (7 bases). This CDR3 spans 15 amino acids. The ends were cut back, 3 bases at V and 6 bases at J, with 15 bases in the middle. CDR1 and CDR2 (germline): SGHAT, FQNNGV. The CDR3: CASSFERGGLNEQFF. CDR3 nucleotide sequence: TGTGCCAGCAGCTTCGAGAGGGGGGGCCTCAATGAGCAGTTCTTC.

V gene TRBV7-3 combines with J gene TRBJ1-1; 11 positions agree with TRBD1. There are 15 residues in the CDR3. CDR1 is SGHTA, CDR2 FQGTGA, per germline. Trimming at V came to 2 bases and at J to 5 bases, leaving 4 bases not matched to a gene. The CDR3 here is CASSLGTGGGTEAFF. The CDR3 nucleotides read TGTGCCAGCAGCTTAGGGACAGGGGGAGGGACTGAAGCTTTCTTT.

Comments on this clone: Other DNA sequences in the same sample also yield this CDR3. V usage is TRBV5-1 and J usage is TRBJ1-1; D may be TRBD1 (6 bases). The germline V and J ends were trimmed by 0 bases and 2 bases, with 11 bases remaining between them. The germline gives CDR1 SGHRS, CDR2 YFSETQ. This CDR3 has 15 residues. The CDR3: CASSLATGVNTEAFF. Here the CDR3 DNA reads TGCGCCAGCAGCTTGGCGACAGGTGTTAACACTGAAGCTTTCTTT.

This clone occurred once. The rearrangement uses TRBV7-9 and TRBJ1-2, with D uncertain. The germline V gene has CDR1 SEHNR and CDR2 FQNEAQ (reference sequence). The CDR3 loop spans 12 amino acids. Trimming stripped 5 bases from V and 3 bases from J, with 7 bases between. The CDR3 coding sequence is TGTGCCAGCAGCGCGCAGGACTATGGCTACACCTTC. Translated, it gives CASSAQDYGYTF.

This sequence joins TRBV9 and TRBJ2-1; no definite D call. This CDR3 contains 14 residues. V lost 4 bases to trimming and J lost 6 bases, with 14 bases between them. From germline, CDR1 is SGDLS and CDR2 YYNGEE. The chain's CDR3 is CASSLGLLGNEQFF. As DNA, the CDR3 is TGTGCCAGCAGCCTGGGCCTATTGGGCAATGAGCAGTTCTTC.

This clone was seen a single time. The chain carries TRBV5-6 and TRBJ1-3; D is unresolved. The CDR3 covers 13 residues. V lost 2 bases to trimming and J lost 4 bases, with 7 bases between them. The germline V gene encodes CDR1 SGHDT and CDR2 YYEEEE. CDR3 protein: CASSLPQGNTIYF. DNA of the CDR3: TGTGCCAGCAGCTTACCACAGGGAAACACCATATATTTT.

The chain joins TRBV7-7 to TRBJ2-7; TRBD1 matches at 10 bases. V trimming: 5 bases; J trimming: 4 bases; junction bases outside the gene matches: 5. The germline V gene has CDR1 SSHAT and CDR2 FNYEAQ (reference sequence). CDR3 size: 14 residues. The CDR3 region has the DNA TGTGCCAGCAGCGCGGGACAGGGGTCGTACGAGCAGTACTTC. This encodes CASSAGQGSYEQYF.

The gene calls are TRBV5-1 and TRBJ2-5; TRBD1 matches at 8 bases. The CDR3 is 13 residues long. CDR1 is SGHRS and CDR2 is YFSETQ in the germline V gene. With V trimmed by 4 bases and J by 7 bases, 6 bases remained unmatched. CDR3 DNA sequence: TGCGCCAGCAGCGTCGAGGGGACAGGGACCCAGTACTTC. It encodes CASSVEGTGTQYF.

This clone was detected only once. The chain uses TRBV30 and TRBJ1-5, with a possible D match to TRBD1 (6 bases). Trimming took off 2 bases at V and 3 bases at J, with 14 bases between the two ends. Germline loops: CDR1 GTSNPN, CDR2 SVGIG (reference sequence). The CDR3 extends over 15 amino acids. The CDR3, as DNA: TGTGCCTGGAGTCCCGTAGGGGGGGACAATCAGCCCCAGCATTTT. It encodes CAWSPVGGDNQPQHF. Supplemented by reference TRBV30 and TRBJ1-5, the full variable domain reads SQTIHQWPATLVQPVGSPLSLECTVEGTSNPNLYWYRQAAGRGLQLLFYSVGIGQISSEVPQNLSASRPQDRQFILSSKKLLLSDSGFYLCAWSPVGGDNQPQHFGDGTRLSIL.

This clone was observed once. The V call is TRBV7-2, the J call TRBJ2-7; D perhaps matches TRBD1 (9 bases). This CDR3 contains 16 residues. Germline CDR1 reads SGHTA; CDR2 reads FQGNSA. V was trimmed by 5 bases and J by 6 bases, leaving 23 bases between them. In nucleotides, the CDR3 is TGTGCCAGCAGCATATGGACAGGGGCTCGGGGGGGCGAGCAGTACTTC. Translated: CASSIWTGARGGEQYF.

This clone was found a few times. The genes are TRBV28 and TRBJ1-3; the D is unclear. V lost 11 bases and J 0 bases, leaving 14 bases between the germline ends. Germline V gives CDR1 MDHEN, CDR2 SYDVKM. There are 14 residues in the CDR3. The CDR3 DNA reads TGTGCCCTTAGCGGCGGACTCTCTGGAAACACCATATATTTT. Translated: CALSGGLSGNTIYF.

The V gene is TRBV28, the J gene TRBJ2-7, with no clear D. The CDR3 length is 14 residues. V was cut by 6 bases and J by 5 bases, with 17 bases left in between. The V gene's germline CDR1 is MDHEN and CDR2 SYDVKM. The CDR3, as DNA: TGTGCCAGCAGCCCACAGCAGGAACTCGACGAGCAGTACTTC. Protein: CASSPQQELDEQYF.

The chain couples TRBV3-1 (or the pseudogene TRBV3-2) to TRBJ1-4, with D possibly matching TRBD1 (5 bases). CDR1 is LGHDT, CDR2 YNNKEL, per germline (reference sequence). The CDR3 sequence is 16 residues long. V was pared by 3 bases and J by 7 bases, with 18 bases between. In nucleotides, the CDR3 is TGTGCCAGCAGCCATCCTGACGGGTGGAGGGGTGAAAAACTGTTTTTT. It translates to CASSHPDGWRGEKLFF.

The DNA for the CDR3 is TGTGCCAGCAGCTTACTAGCGGGGGGCACAGATACGCAGTATTTT. Residues: CASSLLAGGTDTQYF. The V call is TRBV5-4, the J call TRBJ2-3, with 11 bases that match TRBD2. Unmatched junction bases numbered 0, after V lost 2 bases and J lost 1 base. This CDR3 comprises 15 residues. Per germline, CDR1 SGHNT and CDR2 YYREEE (reference sequence).

The chain is built from TRBV19 and TRBJ1-2; TRBD1 matches at 8 bases. Losses at the gene ends were 6 bases for V and 4 bases for J; bases not matched to a gene: 7. Germline CDR1 and CDR2: LNHDA and SQIVND (reference sequence). The CDR3 contains 14 residues. The CDR3 protein is CASRMDREGYGYTF. CDR3 DNA sequence: TGTGCCAGTAGAATGGACAGGGAGGGCTATGGCTACACCTTC.

CDR3 amino acids: CASSFGGEAFF. The DNA for the CDR3 is TGTGCCAGCAGCTTCGGTGGTGAAGCTTTCTTT. The V and J genes are TRBV5-4 and TRBJ1-1; D is undetermined. Trimming cost V 2 bases and J 7 bases, with 6 bases left between them. Per the germline V gene, CDR1 is SGHNT and CDR2 is YYREEE (reference sequence). The CDR3 is made up of 11 amino acids.

With regard to this clone: This may come from a read error, since a much larger clone is one base off. The chain combines TRBV7-2 with TRBJ1-2, with D maybe TRBD1 (6 bases). The CDR3 runs 12 residues. Looked up from germline, CDR1 is SGHTA and CDR2 is FQGNSA. V dropped 5 bases and J dropped 6 bases, with 10 bases sitting between them. CDR3 nucleotides: TGTGCCAGCAGCACCCGGACAGATGGCTACACCTTC. Protein: CASSTRTDGYTF.

The chain links TRBV5-1 to TRBJ1-4; possibly TRBD1 for D (5 bases). Trimming shortened V by 0 bases and J by 1 base, and 13 bases separated the two germline ends. Germline assignment: CDR1 SGHRS and CDR2 YFSETQ. The CDR3 is 17 residues long. The CDR3 DNA follows: TGCGCCAGCAGCTTGGGCGGGACGAAAGTAACTAATGAAAAACTGTTTTTT. Its translation: CASSLGGTKVTNEKLFF.

The V and J genes are TRBV7-9 and TRBJ2-2; the match to TRBD1 covers 9 bases. CDR1 is SEHNR, CDR2 FQNEAQ, per germline (reference sequence). CDR3 length equals 14 residues. V was pared by 2 bases and J by 10 bases, with 5 bases of the junction left unmatched. DNA for the CDR3: TGTGCCAGCAGCTTACGGACAGGGGCCGAGGAGCTGTTTTTT. It yields the protein CASSLRTGAEELFF.

Remarks on this clone: The same CDR3 arises from other DNA sequences in this sample as well. The V gene is TRBV18, the J gene TRBJ1-1; the match to TRBD1 covers 9 bases. Germline V lookup: CDR1 KGHSH, CDR2 LQKENI. The ends lost 9 bases at V and 1 base at J; junction bases unmatched: 3. The CDR3 totals 13 residues. The CDR3, as DNA: TGTGCCAGTTCGGGACAGGGGAACACTGAAGCTTTCTTT. Protein sequence: CASSGQGNTEAFF.

The CDR3 DNA sequence: TGTGCCAGCAAATTGGGCCACTCCTACGAGCAGTACTTC. As protein: CASKLGHSYEQYF. This chain joins TRBV7-2 and TRBJ2-7; D is unclear. Germline CDR1 SGHTA, CDR2 FQGNSA. V was pared by 7 bases and J by 0 bases, with 10 bases between. The CDR3 runs to 13 residues.

The chain has TRBV5-1 and TRBJ1-3; D gene ambiguous. V lost 2 bases, J lost 4 bases, and 10 bases lay in between. Germline CDR1 is SGHRS and CDR2 is YFSETQ. The length of the CDR3 is 14 residues. The CDR3 DNA is TGCGCCAGCAGCTTAGGCACAGAAGGAAACACCATATATTTT. It codes for CASSLGTEGNTIYF.